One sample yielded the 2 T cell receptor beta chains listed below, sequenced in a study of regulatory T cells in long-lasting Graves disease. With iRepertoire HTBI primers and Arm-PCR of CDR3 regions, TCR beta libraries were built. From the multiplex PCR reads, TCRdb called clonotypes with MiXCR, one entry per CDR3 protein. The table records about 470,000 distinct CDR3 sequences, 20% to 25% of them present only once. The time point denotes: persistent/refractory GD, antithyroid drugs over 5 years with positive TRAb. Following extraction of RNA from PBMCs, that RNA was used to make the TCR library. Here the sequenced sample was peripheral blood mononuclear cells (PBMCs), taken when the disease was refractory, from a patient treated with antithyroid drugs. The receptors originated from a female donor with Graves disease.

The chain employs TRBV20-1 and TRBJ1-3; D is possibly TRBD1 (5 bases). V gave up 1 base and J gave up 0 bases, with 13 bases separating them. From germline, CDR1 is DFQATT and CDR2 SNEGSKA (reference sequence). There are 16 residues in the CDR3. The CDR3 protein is CSARVSDSNSGNTIYF. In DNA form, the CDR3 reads TGCAGTGCTAGAGTCTCCGACAGTAACTCTGGAAACACCATATATTTT.

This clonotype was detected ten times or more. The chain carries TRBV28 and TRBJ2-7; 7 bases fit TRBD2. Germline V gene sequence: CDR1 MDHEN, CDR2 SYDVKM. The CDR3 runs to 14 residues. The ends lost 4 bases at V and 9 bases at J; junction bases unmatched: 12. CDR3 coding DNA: TGTGCCAGCAGTTCCGTTAGCGGGCTGTCGGTGCAGTACTTC. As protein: CASSSVSGLSVQYF.